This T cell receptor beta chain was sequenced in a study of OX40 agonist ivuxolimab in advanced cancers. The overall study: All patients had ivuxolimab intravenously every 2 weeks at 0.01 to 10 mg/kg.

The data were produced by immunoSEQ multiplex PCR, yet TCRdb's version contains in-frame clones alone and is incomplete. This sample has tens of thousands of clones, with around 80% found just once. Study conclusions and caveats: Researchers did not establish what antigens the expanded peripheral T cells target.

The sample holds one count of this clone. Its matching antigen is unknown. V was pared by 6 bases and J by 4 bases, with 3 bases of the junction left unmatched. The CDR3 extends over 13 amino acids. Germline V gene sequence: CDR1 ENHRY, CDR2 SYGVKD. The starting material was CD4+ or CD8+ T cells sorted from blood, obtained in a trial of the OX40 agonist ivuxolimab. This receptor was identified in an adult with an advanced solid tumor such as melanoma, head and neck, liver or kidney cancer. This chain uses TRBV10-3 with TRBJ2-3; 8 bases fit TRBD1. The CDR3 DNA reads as TGTGCCATCAGCGACAGGGGTCCAGATACGCAGTATTTT. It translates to CAISDRGPDTQYF.